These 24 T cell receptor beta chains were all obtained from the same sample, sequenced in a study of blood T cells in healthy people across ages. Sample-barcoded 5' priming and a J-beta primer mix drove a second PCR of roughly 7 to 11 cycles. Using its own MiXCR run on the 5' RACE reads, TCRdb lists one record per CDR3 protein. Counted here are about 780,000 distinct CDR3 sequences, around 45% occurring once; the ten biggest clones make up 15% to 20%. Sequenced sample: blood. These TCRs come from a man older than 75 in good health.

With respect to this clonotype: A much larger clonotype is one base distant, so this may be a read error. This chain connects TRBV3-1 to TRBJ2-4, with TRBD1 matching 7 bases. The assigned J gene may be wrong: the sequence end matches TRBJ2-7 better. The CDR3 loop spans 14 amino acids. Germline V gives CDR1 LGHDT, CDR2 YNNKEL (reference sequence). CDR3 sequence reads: CASEPTGSPYEQYF. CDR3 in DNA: TGTGCCAGCGAGCCGACAGGGAGCCCCTACGAGCAGTACTTC.

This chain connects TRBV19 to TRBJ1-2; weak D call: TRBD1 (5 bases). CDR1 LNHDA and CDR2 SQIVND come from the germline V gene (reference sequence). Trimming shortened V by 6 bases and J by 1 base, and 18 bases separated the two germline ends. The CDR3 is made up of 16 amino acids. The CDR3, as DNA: TGTGCCAGTAGGAAAAGGGACCGGACGGGTAACTATGGCTACACCTTC. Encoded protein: CASRKRDRTGNYGYTF.

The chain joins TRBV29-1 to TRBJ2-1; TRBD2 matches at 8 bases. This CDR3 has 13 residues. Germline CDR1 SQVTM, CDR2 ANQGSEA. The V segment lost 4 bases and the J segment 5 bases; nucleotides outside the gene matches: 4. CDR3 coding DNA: TGCAGCGTTGGCACTAGCGGAGACAATGAGCAGTTCTTC. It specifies CSVGTSGDNEQFF.

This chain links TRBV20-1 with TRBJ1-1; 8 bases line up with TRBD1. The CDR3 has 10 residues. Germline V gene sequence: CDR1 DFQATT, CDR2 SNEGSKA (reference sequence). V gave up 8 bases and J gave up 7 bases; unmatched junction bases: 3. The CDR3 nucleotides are TGCAGTTCGACAGGGGATGAAGCTTTCTTT. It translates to CSSTGDEAFF.

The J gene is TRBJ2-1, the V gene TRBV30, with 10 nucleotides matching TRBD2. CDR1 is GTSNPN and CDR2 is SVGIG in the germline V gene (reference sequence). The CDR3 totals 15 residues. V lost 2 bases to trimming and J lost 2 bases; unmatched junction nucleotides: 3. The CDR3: CAWSFLAGAYNEQFF. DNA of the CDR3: TGTGCCTGGAGTTTCCTAGCGGGGGCCTACAATGAGCAGTTCTTC.

The CDR3 protein is CSANGGESARQPQHF. Here the CDR3 DNA reads TGCAGTGCGAACGGTGGGGAGTCAGCCCGGCAGCCCCAGCATTTT. The chain recombines TRBV20-1 with TRBJ1-5; D gene uncertain. Trimming pared 6 bases from V and 7 bases from J, leaving 22 bases between. CDR1 and CDR2 from the germline V gene are DFQATT and SNEGSKA (reference sequence). This CDR3 contains 15 residues.

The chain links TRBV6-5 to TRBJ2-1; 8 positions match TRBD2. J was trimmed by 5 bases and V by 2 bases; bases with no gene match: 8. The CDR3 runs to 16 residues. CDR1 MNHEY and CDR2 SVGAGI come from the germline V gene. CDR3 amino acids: CASSYPLGRAHNEQFF. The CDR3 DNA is TGTGCCAGCAGTTACCCCCTCGGGAGGGCCCACAATGAGCAGTTCTTC.

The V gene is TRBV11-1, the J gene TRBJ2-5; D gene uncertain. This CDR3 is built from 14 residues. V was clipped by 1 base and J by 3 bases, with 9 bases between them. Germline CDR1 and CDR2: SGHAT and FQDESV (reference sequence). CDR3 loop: CASSLDGVEETQYF. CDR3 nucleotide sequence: TGTGCCAGCAGCTTAGATGGAGTAGAAGAGACCCAGTACTTC.

CDR3 sequence: CASSSIGRSYEQYF. In nucleotides, the CDR3 is TGCGCCAGCAGCTCTATCGGGAGAAGCTACGAGCAGTACTTC. This chain links TRBV5-1 with TRBJ2-5; the D gene is possibly TRBD2 (6 bases). The J call is in doubt because the DNA end fits TRBJ2-7 better. There are 14 residues in the CDR3. Germline V gene sequence: CDR1 SGHRS, CDR2 YFSETQ.

CDR3 protein: CASSNTDMQYF. The DNA of the CDR3 is TGTGCCAGCAGCAATACAGATATGCAATATTTT. This chain links TRBV12-3 or TRBV12-4 with TRBJ2-3; D not certain. CDR3 length equals 11 residues. Trimming removed 6 bases at V and 15 bases at J, with 16 bases between.

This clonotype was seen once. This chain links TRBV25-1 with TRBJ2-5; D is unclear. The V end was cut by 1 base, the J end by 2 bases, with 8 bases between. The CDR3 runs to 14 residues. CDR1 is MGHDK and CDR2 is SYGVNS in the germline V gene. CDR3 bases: TGTGCCAGCAGTGAATTGGCAGAACAAGAGACCCAGTACTTC. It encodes CASSELAEQETQYF.

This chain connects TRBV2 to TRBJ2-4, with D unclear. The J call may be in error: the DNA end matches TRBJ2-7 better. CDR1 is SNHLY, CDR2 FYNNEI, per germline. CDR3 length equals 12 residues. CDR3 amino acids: CASSASLYEQYF. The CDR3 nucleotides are TGTGCCAGCAGTGCCTCTTTGTACGAGCAGTACTTC.

In DNA, the CDR3 is TGTGCCAGCAGCTTAACCCTAGCGGGGAACAATGAGCAGTACTTC. Amino acid sequence: CASSLTLAGNNEQYF. The rearrangement joins TRBV7-2 to TRBJ2-5; 9 bases align to TRBD2. This CDR3 is 15 amino acids long. The germline V gene has CDR1 SGHTA and CDR2 FQGNSA. V dropped 2 bases and J dropped 11; count of bases not matched to a gene: 12.

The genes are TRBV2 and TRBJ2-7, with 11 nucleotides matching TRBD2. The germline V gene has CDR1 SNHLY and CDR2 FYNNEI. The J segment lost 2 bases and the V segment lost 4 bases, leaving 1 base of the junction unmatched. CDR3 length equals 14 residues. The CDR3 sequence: CASSGLAGTYEQYF. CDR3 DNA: TGTGCCAGCAGTGGACTAGCGGGGACCTACGAGCAGTACTTC.

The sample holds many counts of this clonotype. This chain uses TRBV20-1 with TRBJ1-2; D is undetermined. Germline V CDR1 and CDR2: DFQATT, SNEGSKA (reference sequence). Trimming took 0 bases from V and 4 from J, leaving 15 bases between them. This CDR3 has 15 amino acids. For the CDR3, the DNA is TGCAGTGCTAGAGATCCCCTCGAATCTGGCTATGGCTACACCTTC. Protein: CSARDPLESGYGYTF.

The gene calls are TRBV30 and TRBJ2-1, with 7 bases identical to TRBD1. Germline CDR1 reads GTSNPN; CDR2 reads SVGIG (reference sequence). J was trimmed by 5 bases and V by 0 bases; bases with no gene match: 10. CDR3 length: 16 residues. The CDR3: CAWSVFLAGGNNEQFF. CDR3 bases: TGTGCCTGGAGTGTATTTTTGGCAGGGGGAAACAATGAGCAGTTCTTC.

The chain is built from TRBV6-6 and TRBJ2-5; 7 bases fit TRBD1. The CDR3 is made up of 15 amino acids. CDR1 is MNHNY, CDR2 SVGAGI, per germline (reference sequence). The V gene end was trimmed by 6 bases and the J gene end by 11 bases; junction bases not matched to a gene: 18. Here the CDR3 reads CASSRDRVKYNEQYF. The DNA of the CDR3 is TGTGCCAGCAGCCGAGACAGGGTCAAGTACAATGAGCAGTACTTC.

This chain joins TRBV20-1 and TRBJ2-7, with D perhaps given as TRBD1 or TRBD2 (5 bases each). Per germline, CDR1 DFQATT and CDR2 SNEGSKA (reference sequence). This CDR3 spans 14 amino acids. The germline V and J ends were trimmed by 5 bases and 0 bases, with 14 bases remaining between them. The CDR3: CSAWVAGSSYEQYF. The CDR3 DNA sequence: TGCAGTGCTTGGGTGGCAGGGAGCTCCTACGAGCAGTACTTC.

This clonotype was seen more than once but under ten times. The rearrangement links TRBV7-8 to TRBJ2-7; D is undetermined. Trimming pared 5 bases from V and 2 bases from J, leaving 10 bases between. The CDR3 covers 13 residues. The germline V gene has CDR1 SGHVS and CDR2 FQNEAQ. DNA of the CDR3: TGTGCCAGCAGCCACCGATATACCTACGAGCAGTACTTC. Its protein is CASSHRYTYEQYF.

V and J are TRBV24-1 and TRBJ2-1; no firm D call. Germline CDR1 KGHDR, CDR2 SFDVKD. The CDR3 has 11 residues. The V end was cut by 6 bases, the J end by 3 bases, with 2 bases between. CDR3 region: CATSNYNEQFF. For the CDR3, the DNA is TGTGCCACCAGTAACTACAATGAGCAGTTCTTC.

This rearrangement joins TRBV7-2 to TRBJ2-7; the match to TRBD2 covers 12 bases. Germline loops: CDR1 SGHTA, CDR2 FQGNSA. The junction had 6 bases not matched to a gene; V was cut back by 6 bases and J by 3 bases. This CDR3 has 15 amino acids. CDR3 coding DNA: TGTGCCAGCAGTCTCAGGACTAGCGGGGACTACGAGCAGTACTTC. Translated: CASSLRTSGDYEQYF.

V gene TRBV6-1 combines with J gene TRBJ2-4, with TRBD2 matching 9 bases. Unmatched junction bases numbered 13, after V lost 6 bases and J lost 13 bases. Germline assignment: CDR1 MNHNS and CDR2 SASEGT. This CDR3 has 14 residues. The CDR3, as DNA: TGTGCCAGCAGGGCGGGAGGGGGCTACAATGAGCAGTACTTC. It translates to CASRAGGGYNEQYF.

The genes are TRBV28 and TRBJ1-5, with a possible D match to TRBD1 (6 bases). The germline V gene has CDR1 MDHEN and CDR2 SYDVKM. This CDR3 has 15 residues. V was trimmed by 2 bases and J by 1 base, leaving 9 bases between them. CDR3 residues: CASSLRTVSNQPQHF. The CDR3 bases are TGTGCCAGCAGTTTAAGGACAGTCAGCAATCAGCCCCAGCATTTT. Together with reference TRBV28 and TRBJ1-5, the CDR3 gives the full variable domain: DVKVTQSSRYLVKRTGEKVFLECVQDMDHENMFWYRQDPGLGLRLIYFSYDVKMKEKGDIPEGYSVSREKKERFSLILESASTNQTSMYLCASSLRTVSNQPQHFGDGTRLSIL.

The CDR3 DNA follows: TGTGCCAGCAGCTTAGTAGGAGGGTTGAACACTGAAGCTTTCTTT. Translated: CASSLVGGLNTEAFF. The chain recombines TRBV11-2 with TRBJ1-1; D not certain. V was pared by 1 base and J by 0 bases, with 9 bases between. From germline, CDR1 is SGHAT and CDR2 FQNNGV. This CDR3 has 15 amino acids.